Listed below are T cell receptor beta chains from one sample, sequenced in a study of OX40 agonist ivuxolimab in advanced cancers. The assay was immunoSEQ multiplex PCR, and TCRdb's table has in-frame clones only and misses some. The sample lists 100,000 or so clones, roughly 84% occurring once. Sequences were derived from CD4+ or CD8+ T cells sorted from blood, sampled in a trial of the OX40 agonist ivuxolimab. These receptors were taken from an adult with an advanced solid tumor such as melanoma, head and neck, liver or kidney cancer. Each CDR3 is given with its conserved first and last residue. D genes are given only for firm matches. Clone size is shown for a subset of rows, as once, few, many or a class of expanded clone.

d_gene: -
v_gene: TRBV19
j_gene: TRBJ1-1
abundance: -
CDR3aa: CASIRHATNTEAFF
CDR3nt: TGTGCCAGTATCCGCCACGCGACCAACACTGAAGCTTTCTTT

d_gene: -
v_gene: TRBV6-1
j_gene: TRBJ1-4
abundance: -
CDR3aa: CASSERGGKLFF
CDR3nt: TGTGCCAGCAGTGAAAGGGGTGGAAAACTGTTTTTT

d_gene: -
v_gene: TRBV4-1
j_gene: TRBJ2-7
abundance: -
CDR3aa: CASSQDPEANRAYF
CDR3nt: TGCGCCAGCAGCCAAGATCCTGAGGCTAACAGGGCGTACTTC

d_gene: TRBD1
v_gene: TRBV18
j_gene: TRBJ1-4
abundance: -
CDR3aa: CASSTTTGADEKLFF
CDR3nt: TGTGCCAGCTCAACAACGACAGGGGCTGATGAAAAACTGTTTTTT

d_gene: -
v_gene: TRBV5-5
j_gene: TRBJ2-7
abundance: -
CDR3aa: CASSLGVWDISYEQYF
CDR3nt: TGTGCCAGCAGCTTGGGGGTCTGGGACATTAGCTACGAGCAGTACTTC

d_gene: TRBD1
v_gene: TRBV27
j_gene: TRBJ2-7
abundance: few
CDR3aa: CASRDWTGTDQDEQYF
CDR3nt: TGTGCCAGCAGAGACTGGACCGGGACAGATCAGGACGAGCAGTACTTC

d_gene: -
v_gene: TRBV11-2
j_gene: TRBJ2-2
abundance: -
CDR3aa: CASSFTGITGELFF
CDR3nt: TGTGCCAGCAGCTTTACAGGGATCACCGGGGAGCTGTTTTTT

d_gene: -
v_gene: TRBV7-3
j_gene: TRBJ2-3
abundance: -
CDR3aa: CASSLQSTDTQYF
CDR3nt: TGTGCCAGCAGCCTGCAGAGCACAGATACGCAGTATTTT

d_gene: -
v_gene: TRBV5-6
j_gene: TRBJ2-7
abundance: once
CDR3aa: CASSWLAGTAYEQYF
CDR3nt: TGTGCCAGCAGCTGGTTGGCGGGAACAGCCTACGAGCAGTACTTC

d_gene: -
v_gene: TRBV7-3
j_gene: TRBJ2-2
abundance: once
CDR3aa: CASSRDGYTGELFF
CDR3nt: TGTGCCAGCAGCAGAGACGGGTACACCGGGGAGCTGTTTTTT

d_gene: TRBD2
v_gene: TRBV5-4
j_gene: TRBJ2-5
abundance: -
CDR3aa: CASSLGSGSGETQYF
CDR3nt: TGTGCCAGCAGCTTGGGTAGCGGGAGTGGAGAGACCCAGTACTTC

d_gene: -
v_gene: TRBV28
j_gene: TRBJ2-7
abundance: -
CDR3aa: CASSPLIGQNYEQYF
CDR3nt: TGTGCCAGCAGTCCCTTAATCGGACAGAACTACGAGCAGTACTTC

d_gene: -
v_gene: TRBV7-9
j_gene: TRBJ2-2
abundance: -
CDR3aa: CASSSFDTGELFF
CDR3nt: TGTGCCAGCAGCAGTTTTGACACCGGGGAGCTGTTTTTT

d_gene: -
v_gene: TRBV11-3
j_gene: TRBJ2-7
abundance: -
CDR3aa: CASSEGAYYEQYF
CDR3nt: TGTGCCAGCTCGGAAGGGGCTTACTACGAGCAGTACTTC

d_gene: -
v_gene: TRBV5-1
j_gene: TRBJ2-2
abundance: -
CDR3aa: CASSDTGELFF
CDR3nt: TGCGCCAGCAGCGACACCGGGGAGCTGTTTTTT

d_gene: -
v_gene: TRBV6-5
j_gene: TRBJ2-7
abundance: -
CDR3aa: CASSRTVHGGYEQYF
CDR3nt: TGTGCCAGCAGTCGGACAGTTCACGGGGGCTACGAGCAGTACTTC

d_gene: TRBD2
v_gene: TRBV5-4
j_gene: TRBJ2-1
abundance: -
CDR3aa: CASSAVTSGSRNEQFF
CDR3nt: TGTGCCAGCAGCGCCGTCACTAGCGGGAGCAGGAATGAGCAGTTCTTC

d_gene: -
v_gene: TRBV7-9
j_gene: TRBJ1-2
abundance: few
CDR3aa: CASRDDSPYGYTF
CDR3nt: TGTGCCAGCAGGGACGACAGCCCCTATGGCTACACCTTC

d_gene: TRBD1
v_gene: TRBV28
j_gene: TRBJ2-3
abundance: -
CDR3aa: CASSFSRTGDTDTQYF
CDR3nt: TGTGCCAGCAGTTTTTCCAGGACAGGTGACACAGATACGCAGTATTTT

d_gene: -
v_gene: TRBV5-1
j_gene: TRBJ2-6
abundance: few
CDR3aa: CASSHWFASSSGANVLTF
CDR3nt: TGCGCCAGCAGCCATTGGTTCGCCTCGAGCTCTGGGGCCAACGTCCTGACTTTC

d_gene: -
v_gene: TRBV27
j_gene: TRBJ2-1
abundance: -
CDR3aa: CASSLFGGVSYNEQFF
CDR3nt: TGTGCCAGCAGTTTATTTGGGGGTGTCTCCTACAATGAGCAGTTCTTC

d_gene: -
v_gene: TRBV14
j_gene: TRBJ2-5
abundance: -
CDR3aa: CASSQLRETQYF
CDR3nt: TGTGCCAGCAGCCAGCTACGGGAGACCCAGTACTTC

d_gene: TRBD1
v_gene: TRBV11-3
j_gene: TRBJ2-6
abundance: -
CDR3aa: CASSPGTGHSGANVLTF
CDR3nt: TGTGCCAGCAGCCCCGGGACAGGGCACTCTGGGGCCAACGTCCTGACTTTC

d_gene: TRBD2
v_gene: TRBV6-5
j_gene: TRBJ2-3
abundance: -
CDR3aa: CASSSQREGLDTQYF
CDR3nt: TGTGCCAGCAGTTCACAGCGGGAGGGCCTGGATACGCAGTATTTT

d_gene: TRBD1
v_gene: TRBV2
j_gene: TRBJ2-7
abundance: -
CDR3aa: CASTRGGTGGYEQYF
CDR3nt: TGTGCCAGCACCCGCGGAGGGACAGGGGGCTACGAGCAGTACTTC

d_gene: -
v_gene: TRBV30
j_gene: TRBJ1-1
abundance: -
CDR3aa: CAWTQRYLNTEAFF
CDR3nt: TGTGCCTGGACTCAGAGGTATTTGAACACTGAAGCTTTCTTT

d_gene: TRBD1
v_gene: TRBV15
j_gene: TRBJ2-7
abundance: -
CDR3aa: CATSGDRASYEQYF
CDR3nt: TGTGCCACCAGCGGGGACAGGGCCTCCTACGAGCAGTACTTC

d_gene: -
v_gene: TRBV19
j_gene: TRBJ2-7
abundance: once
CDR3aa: CASSPTDRNEQYF
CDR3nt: TGTGCCAGTAGTCCAACCGACAGAAACGAGCAGTACTTC

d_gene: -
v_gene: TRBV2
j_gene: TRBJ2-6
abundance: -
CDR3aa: CASQDSRSGANVLTF
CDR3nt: TGTGCCAGCCAGGACAGCCGCTCTGGGGCCAACGTCCTGACTTTC

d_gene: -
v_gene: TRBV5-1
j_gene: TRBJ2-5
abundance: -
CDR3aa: CASSLGQAQETQYF
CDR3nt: TGCGCCAGCAGCTTGGGCCAGGCCCAAGAGACCCAGTACTTC

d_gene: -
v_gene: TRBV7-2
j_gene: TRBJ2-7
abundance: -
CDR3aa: CASSYGVREQYF
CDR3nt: TGTGCCAGCAGCTACGGGGTCCGCGAGCAGTACTTC

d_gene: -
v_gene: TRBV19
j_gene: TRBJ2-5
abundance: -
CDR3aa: CASNNKQETQYF
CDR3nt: TGTGCCAGTAATAACAAACAAGAGACCCAGTACTTC

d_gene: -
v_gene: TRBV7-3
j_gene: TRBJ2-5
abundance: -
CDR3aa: CASSLLAGETQYF
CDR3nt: TGTGCCAGCAGCTTATTGGCGGGAGAGACCCAGTACTTC

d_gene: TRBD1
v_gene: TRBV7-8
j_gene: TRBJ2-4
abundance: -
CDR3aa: CASSSHRTGGLYIQYF
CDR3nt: TGTGCCAGCAGCTCCCATAGGACAGGGGGCTTGTACATTCAGTACTTC

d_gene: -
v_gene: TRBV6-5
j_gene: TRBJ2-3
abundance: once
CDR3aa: CASRRGTYADTQYF
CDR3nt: TGTGCCAGCAGACGCGGGACTTACGCAGATACGCAGTATTTT

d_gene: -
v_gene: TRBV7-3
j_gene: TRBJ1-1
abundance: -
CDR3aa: CASSTSVNTEAFF
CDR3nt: TGTGCCAGCAGCACCTCAGTAAACACTGAAGCTTTCTTT

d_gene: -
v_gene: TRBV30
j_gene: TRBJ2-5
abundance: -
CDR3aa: CAWSSRETQYF
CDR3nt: TGTGCCTGGAGTTCGAGGGAGACCCAGTACTTC

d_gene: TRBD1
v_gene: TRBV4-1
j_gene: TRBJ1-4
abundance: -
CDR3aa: CASSQARGRFGEKLFF
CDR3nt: TGCGCCAGCAGCCAGGCCAGGGGGCGGTTCGGTGAAAAACTGTTTTTT

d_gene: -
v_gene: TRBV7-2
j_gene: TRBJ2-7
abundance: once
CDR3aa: CASSLMGLEGLSF
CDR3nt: TGTGCCAGCAGCTTAATGGGACTGGAGGGTTTGAGCTTC

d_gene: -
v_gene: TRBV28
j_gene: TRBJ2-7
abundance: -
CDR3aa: CASSVRSQGPTFYEQYF
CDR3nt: TGTGCCAGCAGTGTTCGTTCGCAGGGCCCTACGTTCTACGAGCAGTACTTC

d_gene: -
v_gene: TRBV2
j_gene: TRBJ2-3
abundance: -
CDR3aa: CASSNTDTQYF
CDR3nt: TGTGCCAGCAGTAACACAGATACGCAGTATTTT

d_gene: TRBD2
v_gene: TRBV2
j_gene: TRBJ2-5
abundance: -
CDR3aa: CASQSQREIKTQYF
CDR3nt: TGTGCCAGCCAGTCCCAGCGGGAGATAAAGACCCAGTACTTC

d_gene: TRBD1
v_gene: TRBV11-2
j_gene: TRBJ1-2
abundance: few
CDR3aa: CASSFTGTVYGYTF
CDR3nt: TGTGCCAGCAGCTTTACCGGGACAGTCTATGGCTACACCTTC

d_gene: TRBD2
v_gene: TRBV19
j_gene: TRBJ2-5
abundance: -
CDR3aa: CASSTGRATWRETQYF
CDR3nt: TGTGCCAGTAGTACAGGGAGGGCGACTTGGCGAGAGACCCAGTACTTC

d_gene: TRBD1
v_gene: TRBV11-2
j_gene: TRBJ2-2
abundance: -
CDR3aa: CASLTGQVNTGELFF
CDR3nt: TGTGCCAGTCTAACGGGACAGGTGAACACCGGGGAGCTGTTTTTT

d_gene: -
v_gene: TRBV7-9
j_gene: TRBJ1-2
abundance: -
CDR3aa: CASSPIGASYGYTF
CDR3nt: TGTGCCAGCAGCCCGATAGGGGCAAGCTATGGCTACACCTTC

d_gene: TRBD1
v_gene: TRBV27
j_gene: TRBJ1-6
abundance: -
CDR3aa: CASSPGDSRDSPLHF
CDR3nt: TGTGCCAGCAGTCCGGGGGACAGTAGAGATTCACCCCTCCACTTT

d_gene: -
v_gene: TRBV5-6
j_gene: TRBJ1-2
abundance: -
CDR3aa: CASSSWTRGYTF
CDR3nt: TGTGCCAGCAGCTCTTGGACACGGGGCTACACCTTC

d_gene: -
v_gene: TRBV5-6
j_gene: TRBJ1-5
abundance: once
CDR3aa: CASSLFLVGGQPQHF
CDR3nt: TGTGCCAGCAGCTTGTTTTTGGTAGGAGGTCAGCCCCAGCATTTT